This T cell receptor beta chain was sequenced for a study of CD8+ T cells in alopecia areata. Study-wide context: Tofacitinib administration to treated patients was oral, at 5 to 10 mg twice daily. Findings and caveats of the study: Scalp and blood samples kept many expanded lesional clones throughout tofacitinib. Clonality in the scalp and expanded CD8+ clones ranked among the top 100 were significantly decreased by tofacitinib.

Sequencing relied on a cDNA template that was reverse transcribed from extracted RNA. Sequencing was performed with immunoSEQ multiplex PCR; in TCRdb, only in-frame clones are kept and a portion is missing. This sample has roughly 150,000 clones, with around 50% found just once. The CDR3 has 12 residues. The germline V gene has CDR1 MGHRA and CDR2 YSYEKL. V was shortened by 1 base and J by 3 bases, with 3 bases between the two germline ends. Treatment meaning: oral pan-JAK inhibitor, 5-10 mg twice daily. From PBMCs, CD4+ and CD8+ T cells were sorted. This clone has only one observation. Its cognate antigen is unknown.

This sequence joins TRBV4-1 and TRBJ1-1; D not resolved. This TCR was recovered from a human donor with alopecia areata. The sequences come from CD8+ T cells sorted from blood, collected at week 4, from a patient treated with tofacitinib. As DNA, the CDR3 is TGCGCCAGCAGCCAAGGGTACACTGAAGCTTTCTTT. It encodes CASSQGYTEAFF.